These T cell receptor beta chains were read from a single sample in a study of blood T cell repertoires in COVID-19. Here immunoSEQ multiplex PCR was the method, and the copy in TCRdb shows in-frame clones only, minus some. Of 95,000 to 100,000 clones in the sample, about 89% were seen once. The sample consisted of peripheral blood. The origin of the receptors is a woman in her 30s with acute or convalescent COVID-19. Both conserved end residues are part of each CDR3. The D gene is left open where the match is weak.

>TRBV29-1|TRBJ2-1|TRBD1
TGCAGCGTTGTTAGGGGGACAGGGACCGATGAGCAGTTCTTC
CSVVRGTGTDEQFF
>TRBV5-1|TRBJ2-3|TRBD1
TGCGCCAGCAGCTCGAAACAGGGGGGCCCTAGCACAGATACGCAGTATTTT
CASSSKQGGPSTDTQYF
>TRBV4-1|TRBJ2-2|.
TGCGCCAGCAGCCAACCCGAGGGTTTTAGGACAGCCGGGGAGCTGTTTTTT
CASSQPEGFRTAGELFF
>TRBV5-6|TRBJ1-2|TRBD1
TGTGCCAGCAGCGCGTTGACAGGGGGCGGAGATGGCTACACCTTC
CASSALTGGGDGYTF
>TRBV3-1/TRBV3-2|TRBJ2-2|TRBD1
TGTGCCAGCAGCAGGCCGGGACAGGGTGGAACCGGGGAGCTGTTTTTT
CASSRPGQGGTGELFF
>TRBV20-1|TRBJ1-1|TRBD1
TGCAGTACTGACAGGGGCACTGAAGCTTTCTTT
CSTDRGTEAFF
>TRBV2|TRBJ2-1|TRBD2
TGTGCCAGCAACGACCCAAGACTAGCGCGATCCCTGGGTGAGCAGTTCTTC
CASNDPRLARSLGEQFF
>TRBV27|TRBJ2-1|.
TGTGCCAGCAGTTTAGATTGGGAGTACAATGAGCAGTTCTTC
CASSLDWEYNEQFF
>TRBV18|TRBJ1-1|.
TGTGCCAGCTCACTCTACGCGGTGAACACTGAAGCTTTCTTT
CASSLYAVNTEAFF
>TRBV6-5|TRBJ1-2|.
TGTGCCAGCAGTTACGACACCGTCTATGGCTACACCTTC
CASSYDTVYGYTF
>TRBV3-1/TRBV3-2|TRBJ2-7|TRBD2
TGTGCCAGCAGCCCCTGGGGGGGAGAACAGTACTTC
CASSPWGGEQYF
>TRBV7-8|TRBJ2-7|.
TGTGCCAGCAGCTTATCCGGGCCTAGCTACTATGAGCAGTACTTC
CASSLSGPSYYEQYF